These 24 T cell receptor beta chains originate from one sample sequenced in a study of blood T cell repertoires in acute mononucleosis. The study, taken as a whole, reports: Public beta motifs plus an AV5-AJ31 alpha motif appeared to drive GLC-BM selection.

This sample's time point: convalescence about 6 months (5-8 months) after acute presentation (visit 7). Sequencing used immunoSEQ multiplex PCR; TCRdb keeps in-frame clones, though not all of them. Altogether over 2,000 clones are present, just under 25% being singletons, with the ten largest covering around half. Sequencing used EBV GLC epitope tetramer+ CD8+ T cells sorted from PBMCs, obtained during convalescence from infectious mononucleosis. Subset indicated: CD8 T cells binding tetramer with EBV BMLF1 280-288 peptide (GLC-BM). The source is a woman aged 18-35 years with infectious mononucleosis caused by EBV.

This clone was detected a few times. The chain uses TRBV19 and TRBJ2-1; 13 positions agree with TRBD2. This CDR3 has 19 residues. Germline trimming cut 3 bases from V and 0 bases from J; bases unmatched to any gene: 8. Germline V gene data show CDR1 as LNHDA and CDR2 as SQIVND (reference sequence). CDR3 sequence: CASSIEGLAGPPSYNEQFF. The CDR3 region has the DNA TGTGCCAGTAGTATCGAGGGACTAGCGGGACCCCCCTCCTACAATGAGCAGTTCTTC.

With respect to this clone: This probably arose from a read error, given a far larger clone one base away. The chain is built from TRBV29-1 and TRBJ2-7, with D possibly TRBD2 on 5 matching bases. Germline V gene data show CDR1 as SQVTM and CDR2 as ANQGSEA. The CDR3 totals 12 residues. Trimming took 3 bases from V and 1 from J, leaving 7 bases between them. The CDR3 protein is CSVDGGSYEQYF. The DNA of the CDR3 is TGCAGCGTTGACGGCGGGTCCTACGAGCAGTACTTC.

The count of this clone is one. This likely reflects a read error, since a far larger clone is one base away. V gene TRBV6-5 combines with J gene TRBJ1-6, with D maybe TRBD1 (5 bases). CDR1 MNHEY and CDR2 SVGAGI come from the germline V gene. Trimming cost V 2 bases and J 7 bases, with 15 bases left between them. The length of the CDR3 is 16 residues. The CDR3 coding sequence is TGTGCCAGCAGTTACCCCCGGGTGGGGGAAAATTCACCCCTCCACTTT. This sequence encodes CASSYPRVGENSPLHF.

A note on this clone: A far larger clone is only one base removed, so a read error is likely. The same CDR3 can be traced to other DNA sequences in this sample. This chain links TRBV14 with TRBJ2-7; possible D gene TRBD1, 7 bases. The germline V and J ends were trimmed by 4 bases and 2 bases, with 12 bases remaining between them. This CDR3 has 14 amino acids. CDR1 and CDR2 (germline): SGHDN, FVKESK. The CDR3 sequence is CASSRGTAAYEQYF. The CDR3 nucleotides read TGTGCCAGCAGCCGCGGGACAGCTGCCTACGAGCAGTACTTC.

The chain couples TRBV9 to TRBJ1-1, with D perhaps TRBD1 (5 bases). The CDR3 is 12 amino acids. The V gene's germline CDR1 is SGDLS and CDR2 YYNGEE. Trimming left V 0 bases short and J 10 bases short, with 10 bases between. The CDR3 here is CASSVEGPAAFF. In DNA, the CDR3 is TGTGCCAGCAGCGTAGAGGGGCCTGCAGCTTTCTTT.

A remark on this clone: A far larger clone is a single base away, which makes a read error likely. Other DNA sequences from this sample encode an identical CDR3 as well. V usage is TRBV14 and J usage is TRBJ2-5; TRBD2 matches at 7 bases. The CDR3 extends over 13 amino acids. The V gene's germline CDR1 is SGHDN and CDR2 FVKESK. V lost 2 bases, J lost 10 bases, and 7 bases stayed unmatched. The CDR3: CASSQSPGGSQYF. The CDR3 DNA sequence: TGTGCCAGCAGCCAATCGCCGGGGGGTAGCCAGTACTTC.

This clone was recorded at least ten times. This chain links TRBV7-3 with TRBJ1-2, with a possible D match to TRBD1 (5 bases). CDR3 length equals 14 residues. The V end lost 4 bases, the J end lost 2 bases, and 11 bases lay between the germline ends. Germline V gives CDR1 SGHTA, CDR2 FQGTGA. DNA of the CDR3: TGTGCCAGCAGCTCGTTCCAGGGAAACTATGGCTACACCTTC. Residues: CASSSFQGNYGYTF. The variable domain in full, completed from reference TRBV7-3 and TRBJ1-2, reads GAGVSQTPSNKVTEKGKYVELRCDPISGHTALYWYRQSLGQGPEFLIYFQGTGAADDSGLPNDRFFAVRPEGSVSTLKIQRTERGDSAVYLCASSSFQGNYGYTFGSGTRLTVV.

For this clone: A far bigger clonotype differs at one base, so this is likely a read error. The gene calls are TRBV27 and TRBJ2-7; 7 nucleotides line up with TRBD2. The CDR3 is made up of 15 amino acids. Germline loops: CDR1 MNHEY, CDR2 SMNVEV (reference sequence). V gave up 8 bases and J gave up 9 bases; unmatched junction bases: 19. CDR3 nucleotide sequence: TGTGCCAGCTGCTCCCTCGGGGGAGGGTGGCGGGGGCAGTACTTC. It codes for CASCSLGGGWRGQYF.

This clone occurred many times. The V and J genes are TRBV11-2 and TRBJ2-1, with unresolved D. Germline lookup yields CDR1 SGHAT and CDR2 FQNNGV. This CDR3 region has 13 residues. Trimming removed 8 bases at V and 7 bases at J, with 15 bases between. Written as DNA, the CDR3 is TGTGCCAGCGGCGTTCTGCCCGGGAATGAGCAGTTCTTC. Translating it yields CASGVLPGNEQFF.

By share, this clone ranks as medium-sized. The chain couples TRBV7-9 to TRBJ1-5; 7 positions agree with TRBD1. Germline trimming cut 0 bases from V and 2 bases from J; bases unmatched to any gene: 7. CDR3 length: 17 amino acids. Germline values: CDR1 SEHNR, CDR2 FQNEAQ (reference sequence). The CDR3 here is CASSLASRGQGNQPQHF. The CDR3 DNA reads TGTGCCAGCAGCTTAGCGAGTAGGGGGCAAGGCAATCAGCCCCAGCATTTT.

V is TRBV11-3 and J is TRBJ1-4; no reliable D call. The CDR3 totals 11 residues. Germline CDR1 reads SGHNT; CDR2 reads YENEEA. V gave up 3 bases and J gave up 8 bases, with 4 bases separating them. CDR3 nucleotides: TGTGCCAGCAGCTTCGGGGAAAAACTGTTTTTT. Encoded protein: CASSFGEKLFF. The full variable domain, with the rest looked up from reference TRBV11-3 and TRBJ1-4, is EAGVVQSPRYKIIEKKQPVAFWCNPISGHNTLYWYLQNLGQGPELLIRYENEEAVDDSQLPKDRFSAERLKGVDSTLKIQPAELGDSAVYLCASSFGEKLFFGSGTQLSVL.

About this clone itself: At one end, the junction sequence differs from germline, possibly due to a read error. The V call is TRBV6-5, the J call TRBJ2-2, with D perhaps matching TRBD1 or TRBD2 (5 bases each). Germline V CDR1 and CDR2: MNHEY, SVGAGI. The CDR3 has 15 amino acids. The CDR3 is CASSGGRVAPGELFF. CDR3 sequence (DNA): TGTGCCAGCAGTGGAGGCAGGGTAGCCCCCGGGGAGCTGTTTTTC.

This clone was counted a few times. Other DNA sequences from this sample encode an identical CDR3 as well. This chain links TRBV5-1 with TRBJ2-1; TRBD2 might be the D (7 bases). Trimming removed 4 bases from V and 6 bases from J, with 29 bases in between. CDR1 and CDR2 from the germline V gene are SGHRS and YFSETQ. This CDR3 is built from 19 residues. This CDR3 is CASSPGLGGGLWLFNEQFF. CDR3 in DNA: TGCGCCAGCAGCCCCGGTCTAGGGGGGGGGCTCTGGCTCTTCAATGAGCAGTTCTTC.

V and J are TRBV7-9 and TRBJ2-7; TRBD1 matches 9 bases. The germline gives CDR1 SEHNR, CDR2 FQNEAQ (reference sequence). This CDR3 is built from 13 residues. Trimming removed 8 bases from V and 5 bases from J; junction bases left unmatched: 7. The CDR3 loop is CASPGQGGHEQYF. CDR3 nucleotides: TGTGCCAGCCCGGGACAGGGTGGCCACGAGCAGTACTTC.

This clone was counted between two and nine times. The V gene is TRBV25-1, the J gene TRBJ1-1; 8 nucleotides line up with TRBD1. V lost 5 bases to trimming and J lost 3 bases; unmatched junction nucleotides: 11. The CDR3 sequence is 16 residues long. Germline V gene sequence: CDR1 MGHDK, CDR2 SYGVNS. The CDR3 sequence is CASSLGAGGPYTEAFF. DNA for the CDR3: TGTGCCAGCAGTTTAGGGGCAGGGGGCCCGTACACTGAAGCTTTCTTT.

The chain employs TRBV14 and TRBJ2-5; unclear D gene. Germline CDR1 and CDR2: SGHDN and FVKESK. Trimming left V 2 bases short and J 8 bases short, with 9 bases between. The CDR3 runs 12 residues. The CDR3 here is CASSQSPGTQYF. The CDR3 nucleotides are TGTGCCAGCAGCCAATCGCCGGGTACCCAGTACTTC.

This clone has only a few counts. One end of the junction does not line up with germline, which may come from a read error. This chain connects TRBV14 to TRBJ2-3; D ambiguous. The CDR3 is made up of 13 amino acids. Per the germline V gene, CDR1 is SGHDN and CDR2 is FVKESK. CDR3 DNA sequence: TGTGCCAGCAGCCATTCTCCCGGCGGTACGCAGTTTTTT. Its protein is CASSHSPGGTQFF.

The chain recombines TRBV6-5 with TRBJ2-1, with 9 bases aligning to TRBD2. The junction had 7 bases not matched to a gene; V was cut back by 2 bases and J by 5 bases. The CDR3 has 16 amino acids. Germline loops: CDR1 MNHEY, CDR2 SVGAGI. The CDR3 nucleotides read TGTGCCAGCAGTTACCCTTGGCGGGAGGGTAACAATGAGCAGTTCTTC. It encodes CASSYPWREGNNEQFF.

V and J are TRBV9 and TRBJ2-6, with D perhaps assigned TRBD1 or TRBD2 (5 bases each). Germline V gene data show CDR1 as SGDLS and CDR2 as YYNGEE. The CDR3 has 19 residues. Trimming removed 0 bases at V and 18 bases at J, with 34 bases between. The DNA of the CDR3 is TGTGCCAGCAGCGTAGCTACTGAGGTCCGCCCCTTCGAGGGGAGCAGCCCGACTTTC. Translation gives CASSVATEVRPFEGSSPTF.

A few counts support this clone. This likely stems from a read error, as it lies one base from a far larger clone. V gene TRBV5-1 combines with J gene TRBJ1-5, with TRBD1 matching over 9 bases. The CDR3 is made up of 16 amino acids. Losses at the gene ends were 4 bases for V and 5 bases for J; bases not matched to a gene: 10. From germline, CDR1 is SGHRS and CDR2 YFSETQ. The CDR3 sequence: CASSQDPRDRDQPQHF. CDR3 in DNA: TGCGCCAGCAGCCAAGATCCCCGGGACAGGGATCAGCCCCAGCATTTT.

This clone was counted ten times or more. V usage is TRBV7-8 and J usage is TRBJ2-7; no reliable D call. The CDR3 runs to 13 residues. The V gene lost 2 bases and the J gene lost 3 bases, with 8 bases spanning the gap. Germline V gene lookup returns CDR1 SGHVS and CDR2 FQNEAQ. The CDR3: CASSLSFSYEQYF. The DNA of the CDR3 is TGTGCCAGCAGCTTAAGTTTCAGCTACGAGCAGTACTTC.

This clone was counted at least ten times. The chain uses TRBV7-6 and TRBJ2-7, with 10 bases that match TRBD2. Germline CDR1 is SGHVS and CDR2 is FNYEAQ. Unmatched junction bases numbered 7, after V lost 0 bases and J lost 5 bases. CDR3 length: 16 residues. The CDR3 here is CASSLAWVAGGNEQYF. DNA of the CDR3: TGTGCCAGCAGCTTAGCTTGGGTAGCGGGGGGAAACGAGCAGTACTTC.

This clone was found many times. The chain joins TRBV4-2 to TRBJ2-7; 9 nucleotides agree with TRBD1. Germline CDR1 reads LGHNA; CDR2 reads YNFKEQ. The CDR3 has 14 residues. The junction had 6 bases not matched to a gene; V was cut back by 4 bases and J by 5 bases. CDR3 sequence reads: CASSPGQGGHEQYF. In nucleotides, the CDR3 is TGTGCCAGCAGCCCGGGACAGGGTGGCCACGAGCAGTACTTC.

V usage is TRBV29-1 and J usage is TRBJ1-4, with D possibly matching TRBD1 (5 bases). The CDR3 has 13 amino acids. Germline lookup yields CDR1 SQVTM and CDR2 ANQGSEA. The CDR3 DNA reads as TGCGTTGGGTCCGGGGGAACTAATGAAAAACTGTTTTTT. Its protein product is CVGSGGTNEKLFF.